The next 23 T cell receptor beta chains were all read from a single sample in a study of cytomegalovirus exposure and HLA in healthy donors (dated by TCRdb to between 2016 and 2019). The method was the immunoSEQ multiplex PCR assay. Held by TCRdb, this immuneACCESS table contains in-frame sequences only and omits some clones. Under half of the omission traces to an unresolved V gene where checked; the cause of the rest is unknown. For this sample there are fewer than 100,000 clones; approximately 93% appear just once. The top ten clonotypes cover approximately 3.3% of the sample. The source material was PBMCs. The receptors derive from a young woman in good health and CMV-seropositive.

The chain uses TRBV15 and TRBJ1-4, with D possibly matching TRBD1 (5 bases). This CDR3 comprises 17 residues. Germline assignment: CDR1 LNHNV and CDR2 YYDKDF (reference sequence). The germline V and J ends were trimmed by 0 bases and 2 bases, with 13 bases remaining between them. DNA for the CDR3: TGTGCCACCAGCAGAGATGGTAGGGGTGGCACTAATGAAAAACTGTTTTTT. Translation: CATSRDGRGGTNEKLFF.

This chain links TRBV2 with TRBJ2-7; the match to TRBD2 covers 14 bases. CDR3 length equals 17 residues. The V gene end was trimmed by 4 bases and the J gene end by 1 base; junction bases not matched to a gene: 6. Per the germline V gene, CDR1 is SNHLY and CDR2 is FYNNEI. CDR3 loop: CASSAGTSGRSSYEQYF. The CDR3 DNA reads TGTGCCAGCAGTGCGGGGACTAGCGGGAGATCTTCCTACGAGCAGTACTTC.

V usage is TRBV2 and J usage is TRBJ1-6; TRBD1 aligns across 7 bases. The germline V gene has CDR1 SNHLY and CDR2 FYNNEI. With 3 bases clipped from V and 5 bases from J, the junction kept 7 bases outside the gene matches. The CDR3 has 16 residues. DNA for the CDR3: TGTGCCAGCAGTGACCTTGGGACAGCAAATAATTCACCCCTCCACTTT. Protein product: CASSDLGTANNSPLHF.

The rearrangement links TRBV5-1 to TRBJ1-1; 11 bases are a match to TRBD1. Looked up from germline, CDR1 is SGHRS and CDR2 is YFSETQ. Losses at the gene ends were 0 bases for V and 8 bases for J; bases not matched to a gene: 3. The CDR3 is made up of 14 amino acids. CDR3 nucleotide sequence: TGCGCCAGCAGCTTGGGGGACAGGGGGATCGAAGCTTTCTTT. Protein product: CASSLGDRGIEAFF.

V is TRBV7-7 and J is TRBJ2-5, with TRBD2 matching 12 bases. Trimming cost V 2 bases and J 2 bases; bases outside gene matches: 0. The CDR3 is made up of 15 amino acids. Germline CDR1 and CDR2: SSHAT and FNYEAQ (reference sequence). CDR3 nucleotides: TGTGCCAGCAGCTTACTAGCGGGGGGGCAAGAGACCCAGTACTTC. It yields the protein CASSLLAGGQETQYF.

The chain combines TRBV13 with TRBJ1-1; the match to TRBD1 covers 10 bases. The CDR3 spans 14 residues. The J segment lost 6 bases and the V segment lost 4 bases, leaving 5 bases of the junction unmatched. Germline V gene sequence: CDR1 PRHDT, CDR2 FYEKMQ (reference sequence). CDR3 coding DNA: TGTGCCAGCAGCTGGGGACAGGGGAGTTCTGAAGCTTTCTTT. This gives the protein CASSWGQGSSEAFF.

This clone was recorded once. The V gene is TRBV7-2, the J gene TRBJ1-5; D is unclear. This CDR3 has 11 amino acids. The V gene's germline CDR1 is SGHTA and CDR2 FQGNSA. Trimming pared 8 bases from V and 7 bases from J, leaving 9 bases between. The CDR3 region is CASGAGQPQHF. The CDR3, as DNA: TGTGCCAGCGGCGCAGGCCAGCCCCAGCATTTT.

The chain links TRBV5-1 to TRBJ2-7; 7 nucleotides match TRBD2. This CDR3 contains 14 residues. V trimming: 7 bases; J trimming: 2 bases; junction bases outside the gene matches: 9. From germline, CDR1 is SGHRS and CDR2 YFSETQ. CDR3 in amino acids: CASSRGDGPYEQYF. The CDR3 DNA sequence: TGCGCCAGCTCCCGGGGGGACGGGCCCTACGAGCAGTACTTC.

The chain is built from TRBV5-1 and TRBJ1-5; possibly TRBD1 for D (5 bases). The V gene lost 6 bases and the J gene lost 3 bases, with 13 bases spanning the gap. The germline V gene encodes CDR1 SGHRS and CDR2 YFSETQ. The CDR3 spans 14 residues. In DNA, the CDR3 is TGCGCCAGCAAGGCGGGGGAATCCAATCAGCCCCAGCATTTT. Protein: CASKAGESNQPQHF.

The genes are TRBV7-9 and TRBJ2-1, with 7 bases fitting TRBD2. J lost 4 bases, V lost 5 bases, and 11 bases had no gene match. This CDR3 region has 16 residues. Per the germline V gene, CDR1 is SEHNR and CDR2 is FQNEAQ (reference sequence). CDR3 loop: CASSPREGKNYNEQFF. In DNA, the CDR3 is TGTGCCAGCAGCCCAAGGGAGGGGAAAAATTACAATGAGCAGTTCTTC.

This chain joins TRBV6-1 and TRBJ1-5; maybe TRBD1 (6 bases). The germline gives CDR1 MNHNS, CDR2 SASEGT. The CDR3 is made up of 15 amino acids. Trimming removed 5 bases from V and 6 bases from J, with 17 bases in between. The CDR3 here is CASSLNTGMGQPQHF. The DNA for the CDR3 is TGTGCCAGCAGTCTGAATACAGGGATGGGTCAGCCCCAGCATTTT.

CDR3 protein: CASSVGGAGTDTQYF. The CDR3 DNA reads TGTGCCAGCAGCGTAGGCGGGGCGGGGACAGATACGCAGTATTTT. The chain employs TRBV9 and TRBJ2-3; possibly TRBD2 for D (6 bases). Germline assignment: CDR1 SGDLS and CDR2 YYNGEE. This CDR3 has 15 residues. Between the trimmed V and J ends, which lost 0 bases and 3 bases, there was a span of 11 bases.

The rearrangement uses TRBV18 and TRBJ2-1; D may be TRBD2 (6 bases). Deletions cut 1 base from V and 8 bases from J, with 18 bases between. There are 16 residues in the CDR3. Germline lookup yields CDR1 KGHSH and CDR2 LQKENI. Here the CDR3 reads CASSPLQTSTVDEQFF. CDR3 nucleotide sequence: TGTGCCAGCTCACCACTCCAGACTAGTACGGTGGATGAGCAGTTCTTC.

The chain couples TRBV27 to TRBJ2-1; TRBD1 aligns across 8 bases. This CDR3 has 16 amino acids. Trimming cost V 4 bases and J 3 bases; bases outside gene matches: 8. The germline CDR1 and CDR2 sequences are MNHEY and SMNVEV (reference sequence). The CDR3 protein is CASSSLDRALYNEQFF. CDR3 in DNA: TGTGCCAGCAGTTCACTGGACAGGGCCCTCTACAATGAGCAGTTCTTC.

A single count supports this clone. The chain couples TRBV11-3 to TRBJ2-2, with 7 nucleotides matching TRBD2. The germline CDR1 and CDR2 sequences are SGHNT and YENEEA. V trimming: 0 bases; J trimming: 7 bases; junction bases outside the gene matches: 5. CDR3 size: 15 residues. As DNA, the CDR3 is TGTGCCAGCAGCTTAGATGGGGGGGTCGACGGGGAGCTGTTTTTT. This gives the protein CASSLDGGVDGELFF.

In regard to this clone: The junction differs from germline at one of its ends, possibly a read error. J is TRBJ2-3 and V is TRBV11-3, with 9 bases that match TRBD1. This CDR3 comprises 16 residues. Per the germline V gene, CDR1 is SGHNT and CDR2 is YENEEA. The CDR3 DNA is TGTGCCAGCAGTTTAGGCGGGACAGGGCGTCCCGATACGCAGTATTTT. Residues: CASSLGGTGRPDTQYF.

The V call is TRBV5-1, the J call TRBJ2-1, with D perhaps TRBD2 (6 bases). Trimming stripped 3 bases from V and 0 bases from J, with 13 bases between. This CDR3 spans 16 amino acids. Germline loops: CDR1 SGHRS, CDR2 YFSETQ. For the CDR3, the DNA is TGCGCCAGCAGCTCGGGGTGGGGGGACTCCTACAATGAGCAGTTCTTC. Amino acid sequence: CASSSGWGDSYNEQFF.

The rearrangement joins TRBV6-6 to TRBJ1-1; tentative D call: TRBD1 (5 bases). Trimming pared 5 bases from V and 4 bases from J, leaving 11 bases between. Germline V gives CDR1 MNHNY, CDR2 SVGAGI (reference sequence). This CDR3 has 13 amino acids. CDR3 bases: TGTGCCAGCAGTGGGCCGGGGGGCACTGAAGCTTTCTTT. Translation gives CASSGPGGTEAFF.

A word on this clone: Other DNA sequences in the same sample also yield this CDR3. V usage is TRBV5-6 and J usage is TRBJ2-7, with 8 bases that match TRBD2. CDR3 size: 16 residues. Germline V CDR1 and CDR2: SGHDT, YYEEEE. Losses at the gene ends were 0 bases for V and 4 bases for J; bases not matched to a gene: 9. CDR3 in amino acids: CASSLGGTGGLYEQYF. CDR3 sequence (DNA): TGTGCCAGCAGCTTGGGGGGGACGGGGGGGCTGTACGAGCAGTACTTC.

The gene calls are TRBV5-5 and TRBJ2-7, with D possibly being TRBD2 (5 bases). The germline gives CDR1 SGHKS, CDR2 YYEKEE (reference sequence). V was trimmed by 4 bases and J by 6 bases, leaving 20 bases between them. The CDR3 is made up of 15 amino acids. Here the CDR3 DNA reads TGTGCCAGCAGCACCCCGGCGAGGGTGGGGTCCGAGCAGTACTTC. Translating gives CASSTPARVGSEQYF.

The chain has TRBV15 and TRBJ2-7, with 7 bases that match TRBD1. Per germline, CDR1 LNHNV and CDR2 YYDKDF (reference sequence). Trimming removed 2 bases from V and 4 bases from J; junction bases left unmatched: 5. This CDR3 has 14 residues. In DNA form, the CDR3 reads TGTGCCACCAGCAGAAGGGACAGCTATTACGAGCAGTACTTC. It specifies CATSRRDSYYEQYF. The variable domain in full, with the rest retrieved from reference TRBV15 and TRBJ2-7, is DAMVIQNPRYQVTQFGKPVTLSCSQTLNHNVMYWYQQKSSQAPKLLFHYYDKDFNNEADTPDNFQSRRPNTSFCFLDIRSPGLGDTAMYLCATSRRDSYYEQYFGPGTRLTVT.

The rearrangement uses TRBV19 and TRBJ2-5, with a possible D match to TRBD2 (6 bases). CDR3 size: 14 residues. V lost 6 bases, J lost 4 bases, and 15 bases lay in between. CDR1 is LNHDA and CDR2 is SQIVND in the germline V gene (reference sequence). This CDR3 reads CASSPTGLRETQYF. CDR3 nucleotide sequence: TGTGCCAGTAGCCCGACGGGACTTCGAGAGACCCAGTACTTC.

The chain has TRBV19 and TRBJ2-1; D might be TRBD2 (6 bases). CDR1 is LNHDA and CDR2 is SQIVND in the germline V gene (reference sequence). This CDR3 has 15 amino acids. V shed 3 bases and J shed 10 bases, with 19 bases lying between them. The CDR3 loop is CASSIQLAREWEQFF. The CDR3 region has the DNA TGTGCCAGTAGTATTCAACTAGCCCGGGAATGGGAGCAGTTCTTC.